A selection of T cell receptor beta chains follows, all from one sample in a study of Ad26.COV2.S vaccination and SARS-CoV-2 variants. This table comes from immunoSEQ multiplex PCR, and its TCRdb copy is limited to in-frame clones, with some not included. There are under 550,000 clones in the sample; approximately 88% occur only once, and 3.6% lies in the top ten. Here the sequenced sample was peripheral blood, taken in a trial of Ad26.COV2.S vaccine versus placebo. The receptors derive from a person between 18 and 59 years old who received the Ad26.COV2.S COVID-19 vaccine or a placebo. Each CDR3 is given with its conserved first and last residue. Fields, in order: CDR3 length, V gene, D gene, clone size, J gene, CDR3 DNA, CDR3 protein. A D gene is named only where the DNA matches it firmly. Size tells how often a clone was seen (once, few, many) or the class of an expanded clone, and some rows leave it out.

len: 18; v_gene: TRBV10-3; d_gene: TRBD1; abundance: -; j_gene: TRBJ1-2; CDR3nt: TGTGCCATCAGTGAGTTCAAGGGACAGGGGCCTTCTAACTATGGCTACACCTTC; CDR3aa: CAISEFKGQGPSNYGYTF
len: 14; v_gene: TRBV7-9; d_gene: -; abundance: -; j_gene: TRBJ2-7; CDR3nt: TGTGCCAGCAGCAGGTCGGGGTCGCCCAGCGAGCAGTACTTC; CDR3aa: CASSRSGSPSEQYF
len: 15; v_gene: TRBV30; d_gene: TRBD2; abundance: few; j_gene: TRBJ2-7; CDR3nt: TGTGCCTGGACCTACACAGGGCTAGCGGGGGATGAGCAGTACTTC; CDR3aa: CAWTYTGLAGDEQYF
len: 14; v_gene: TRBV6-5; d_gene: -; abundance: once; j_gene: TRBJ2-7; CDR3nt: TGTGCCAGCAGTTACTCGGGCAGGGCTACGGAGCAGTACTTC; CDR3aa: CASSYSGRATEQYF
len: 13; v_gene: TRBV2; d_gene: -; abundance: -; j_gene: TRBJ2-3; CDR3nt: TGTGCCAGCAGCGAGGGTATCCAAGATACGCAGTATTTT; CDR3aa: CASSEGIQDTQYF
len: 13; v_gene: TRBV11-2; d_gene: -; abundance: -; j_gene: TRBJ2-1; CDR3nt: TGTGCCAGCAGGGCCGAACTTTACAATGAGCAGTTCTTC; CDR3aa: CASRAELYNEQFF
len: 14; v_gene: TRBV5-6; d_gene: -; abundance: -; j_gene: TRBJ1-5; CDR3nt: TGTGCCAGCAGCTTCGGTGGTTTCAATCAGCCCCAGCATTTT; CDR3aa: CASSFGGFNQPQHF
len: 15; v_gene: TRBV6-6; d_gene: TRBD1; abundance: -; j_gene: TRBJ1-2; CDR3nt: TGTGCCAGCAGTTACTCCGACAGGGGCTCTTATGGCTACACCTTC; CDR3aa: CASSYSDRGSYGYTF
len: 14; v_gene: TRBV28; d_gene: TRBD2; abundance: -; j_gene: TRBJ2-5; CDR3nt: TGTGCCAGCAGCCAGCGGGGGGGGCGCGAGACCCAGTACTTC; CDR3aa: CASSQRGGRETQYF
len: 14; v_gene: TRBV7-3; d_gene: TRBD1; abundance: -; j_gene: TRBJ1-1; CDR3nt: TGTGCCAGCAGCTCGGGACAGGGGGAGACTGAAGCTTTCTTT; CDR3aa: CASSSGQGETEAFF
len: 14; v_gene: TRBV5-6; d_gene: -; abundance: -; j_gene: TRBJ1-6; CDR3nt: TGTGCCAGCAGCCCCGTCGGGGGAGGATCACCCCTCCACTTT; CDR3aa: CASSPVGGGSPLHF
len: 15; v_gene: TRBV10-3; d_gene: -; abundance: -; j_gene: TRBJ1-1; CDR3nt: TGTGCCATCAGTGTCACAGGACACATGAACACTGAAGCTTTCTTT; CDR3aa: CAISVTGHMNTEAFF
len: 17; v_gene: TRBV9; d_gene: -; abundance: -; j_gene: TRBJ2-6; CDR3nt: TGTGCCAGCAGCCCAGAGGGACGGCGCTCTGGGGCCAACGTCCTGACTTTC; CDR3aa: CASSPEGRRSGANVLTF
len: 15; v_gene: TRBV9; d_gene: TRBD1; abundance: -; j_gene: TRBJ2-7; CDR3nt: TGTGCCAGCAGCGCGAGTCCCGGGACAGGGTTGGAGCAGTACTTC; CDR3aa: CASSASPGTGLEQYF
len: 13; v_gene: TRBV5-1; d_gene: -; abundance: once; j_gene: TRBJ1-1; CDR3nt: TGCGCCAGCAGCTCTCCCCCCCGCCGGGAAGCTTTCTTT; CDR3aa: CASSSPPRREAFF
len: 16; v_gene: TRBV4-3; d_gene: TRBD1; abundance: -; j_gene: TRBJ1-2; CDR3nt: TGCGCCAGCAGCCAAGAAGGGGACAGGCGACTGTATGGCTACACCTTC; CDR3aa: CASSQEGDRRLYGYTF
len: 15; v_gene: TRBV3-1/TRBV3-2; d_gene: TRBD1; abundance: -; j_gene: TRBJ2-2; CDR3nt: TGTGCCAGCAGCCAGGGACAGGGGGACACCGGGGAGCTGTTTTTT; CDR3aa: CASSQGQGDTGELFF
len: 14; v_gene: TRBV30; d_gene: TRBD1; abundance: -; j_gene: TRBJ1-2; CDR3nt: TGTGCCTGGAGGGGGGACAGGGCGAACTATGGCTACACCTTC; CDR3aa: CAWRGDRANYGYTF
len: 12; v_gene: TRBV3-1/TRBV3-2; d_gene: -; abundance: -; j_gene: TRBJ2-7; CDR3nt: TGTGCCAGCAGCCAAGGGACGAACGAGCAGTACTTC; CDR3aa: CASSQGTNEQYF
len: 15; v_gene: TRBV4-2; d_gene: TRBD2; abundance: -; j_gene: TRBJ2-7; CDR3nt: TGTGCCAGCAGCCAAGCGGGCGGGGGGGCCGCCGAGCAGTACTTC; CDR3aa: CASSQAGGGAAEQYF
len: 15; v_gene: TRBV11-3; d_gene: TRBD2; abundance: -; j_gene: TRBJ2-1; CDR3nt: TGTGCCAGCAGCCGCGGACTAGCGGGTTACAATGAGCAGTTCTTC; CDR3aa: CASSRGLAGYNEQFF
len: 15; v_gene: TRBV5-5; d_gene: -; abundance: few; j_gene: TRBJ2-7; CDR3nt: TGTGCCAGCAGCTTTCGGTGGTTGGCCGGAAGCGAGCAGTACTTC; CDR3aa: CASSFRWLAGSEQYF
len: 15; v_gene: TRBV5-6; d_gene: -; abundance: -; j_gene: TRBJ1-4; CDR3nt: TGTGCCAGCAGCCCAATGGTTGCGACTAATGAAAAACTGTTTTTT; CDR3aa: CASSPMVATNEKLFF
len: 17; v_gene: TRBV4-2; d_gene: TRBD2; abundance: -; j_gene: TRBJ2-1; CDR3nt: TGTGCCAGCAGCCCTAGCGGGGGGGGCCTGGCATACAATGAGCAGTTCTTC; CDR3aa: CASSPSGGGLAYNEQFF
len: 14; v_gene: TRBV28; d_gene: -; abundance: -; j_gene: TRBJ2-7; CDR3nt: TGTGCCAGCAGTACCCGGGCCTCGGCCTACGAGCAGTACTTC; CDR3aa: CASSTRASAYEQYF
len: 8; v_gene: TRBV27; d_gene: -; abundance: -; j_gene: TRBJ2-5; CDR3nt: TGTGCCCAAGAGACCCAGTACTTC; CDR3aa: CAQETQYF
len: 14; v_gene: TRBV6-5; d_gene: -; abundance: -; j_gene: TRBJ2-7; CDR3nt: TGTGCCAGCAAAGCGGGACAGGCCTCCTACGAGCAGTACTTC; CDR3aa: CASKAGQASYEQYF
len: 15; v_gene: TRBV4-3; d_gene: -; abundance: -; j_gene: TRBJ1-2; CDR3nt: TGCGCCAGCAGCCCTCTACACTGGGGGGCTGGTGGCTACACCTTC; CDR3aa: CASSPLHWGAGGYTF
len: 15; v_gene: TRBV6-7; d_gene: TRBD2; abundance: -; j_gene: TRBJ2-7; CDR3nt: TGTGCCAGCCCCGGGGGGTTCGGCCGTACCTACGAGCAGTACTTC; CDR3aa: CASPGGFGRTYEQYF
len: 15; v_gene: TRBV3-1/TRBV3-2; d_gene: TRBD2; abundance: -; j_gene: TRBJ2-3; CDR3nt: TGTGCCAGCAGCCAAGAGGGACTAGCACCAGATACGCAGTATTTT; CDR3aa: CASSQEGLAPDTQYF
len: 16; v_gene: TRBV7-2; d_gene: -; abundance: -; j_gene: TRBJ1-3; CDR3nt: TGTGCCAGCAGCGACAACGGACAGTCCTCTGGAAACACCATATATTTT; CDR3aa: CASSDNGQSSGNTIYF
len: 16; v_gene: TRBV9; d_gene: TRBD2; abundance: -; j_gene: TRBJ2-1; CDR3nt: TGTGCCAGCAGCGTAGCGCCTAGCGGGGGATGGGATGAGCAGTTCTTC; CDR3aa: CASSVAPSGGWDEQFF
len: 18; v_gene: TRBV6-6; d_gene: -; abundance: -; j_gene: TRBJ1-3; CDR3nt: TGTGCCAGCAGTCTTAACCGGGGCCAGGCGACCTCTGGAAACACCATATATTTT; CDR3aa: CASSLNRGQATSGNTIYF
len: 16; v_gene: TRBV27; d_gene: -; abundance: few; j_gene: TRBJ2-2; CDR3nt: TGTGCCAGTAACCTCCAGGGGTCGGCGAACACCGGGGAGCTGTTTTTT; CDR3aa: CASNLQGSANTGELFF
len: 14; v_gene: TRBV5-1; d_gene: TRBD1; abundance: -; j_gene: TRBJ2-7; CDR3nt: TGCGCCAGCAGCTTGAAGGGACAGGATTACGAGCAGTACTTC; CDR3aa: CASSLKGQDYEQYF
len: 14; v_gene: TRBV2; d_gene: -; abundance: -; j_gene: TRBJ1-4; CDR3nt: TGTGCCAGCAGTGATACTGGAACTAATGAAAAACTGTTTTTT; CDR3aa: CASSDTGTNEKLFF
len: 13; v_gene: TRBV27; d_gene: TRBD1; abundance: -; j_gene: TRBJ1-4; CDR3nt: TGTGCCAGCAGACAGGGGGGTGGTGAAAAACTGTTTTTT; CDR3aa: CASRQGGGEKLFF
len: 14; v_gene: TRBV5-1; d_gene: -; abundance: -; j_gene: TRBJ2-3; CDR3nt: TGCGCCAGCAGCCCGGACGGGGGCGCAGATACGCAGTATTTT; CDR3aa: CASSPDGGADTQYF
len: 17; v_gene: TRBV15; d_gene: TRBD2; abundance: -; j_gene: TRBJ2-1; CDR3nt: TGTGCCACCAGCAAATTCCTTAGCGGGGGGGCCGCTCCTGAGCAGTTCTTC; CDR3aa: CATSKFLSGGAAPEQFF
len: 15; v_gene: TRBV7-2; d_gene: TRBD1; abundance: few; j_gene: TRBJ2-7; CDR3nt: TGTGCCAGCAGCTTAGTGACAGGGCAGCAGGAGAAGCAGTACTTC; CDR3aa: CASSLVTGQQEKQYF
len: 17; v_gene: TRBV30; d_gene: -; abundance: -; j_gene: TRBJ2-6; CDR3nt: TGTGCCTGGAGAGATTCCCTGTGGGCTTCTGGGGCCAACGTCCTGACTTTC; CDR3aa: CAWRDSLWASGANVLTF
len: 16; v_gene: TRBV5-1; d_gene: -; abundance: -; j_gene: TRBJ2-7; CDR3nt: TGCGCCAGCAGTCCGACCTTGGGCGGTATTTCCTACGAGCAGTACTTC; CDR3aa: CASSPTLGGISYEQYF
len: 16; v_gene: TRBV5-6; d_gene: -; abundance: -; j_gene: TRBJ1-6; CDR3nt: TGTGCCAGCAGCGAAAGCAGACTGATCTATAATTCACCCCTCCACTTT; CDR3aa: CASSESRLIYNSPLHF
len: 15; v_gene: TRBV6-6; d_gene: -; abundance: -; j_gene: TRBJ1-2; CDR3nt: TGTGCCAGCAGTTACTCCTCCCCGACAATCTATGGCTACACCTTC; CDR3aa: CASSYSSPTIYGYTF
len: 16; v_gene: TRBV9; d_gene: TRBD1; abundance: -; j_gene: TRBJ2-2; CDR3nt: TGTGCCAGCAGCCGGTGGGGACAGAAACCAACCGGGGAGCTGTTTTTT; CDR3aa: CASSRWGQKPTGELFF
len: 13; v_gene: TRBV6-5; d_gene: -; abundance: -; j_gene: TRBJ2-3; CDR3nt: TGTGCCACAAGTCCGTATAGCACAGATACGCAGTATTTT; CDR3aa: CATSPYSTDTQYF
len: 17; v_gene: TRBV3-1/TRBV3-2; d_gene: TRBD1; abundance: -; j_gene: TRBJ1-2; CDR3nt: TGTGCCAGCAGCCCCGACCGACAGGGGTTATTTTCAGATGGCTACACCTTC; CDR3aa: CASSPDRQGLFSDGYTF
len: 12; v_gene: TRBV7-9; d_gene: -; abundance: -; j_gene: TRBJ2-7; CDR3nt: TGTGCCAGCAGCTTAGGGTTTACCGAGCAGTACTTC; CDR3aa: CASSLGFTEQYF
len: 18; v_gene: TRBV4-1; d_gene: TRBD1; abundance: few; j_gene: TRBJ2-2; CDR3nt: TGCGCCAGCAGCCGGCTGACAGGTTCAGGGGGTAGCACCGGGGAGCTGTTTTTT; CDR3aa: CASSRLTGSGGSTGELFF